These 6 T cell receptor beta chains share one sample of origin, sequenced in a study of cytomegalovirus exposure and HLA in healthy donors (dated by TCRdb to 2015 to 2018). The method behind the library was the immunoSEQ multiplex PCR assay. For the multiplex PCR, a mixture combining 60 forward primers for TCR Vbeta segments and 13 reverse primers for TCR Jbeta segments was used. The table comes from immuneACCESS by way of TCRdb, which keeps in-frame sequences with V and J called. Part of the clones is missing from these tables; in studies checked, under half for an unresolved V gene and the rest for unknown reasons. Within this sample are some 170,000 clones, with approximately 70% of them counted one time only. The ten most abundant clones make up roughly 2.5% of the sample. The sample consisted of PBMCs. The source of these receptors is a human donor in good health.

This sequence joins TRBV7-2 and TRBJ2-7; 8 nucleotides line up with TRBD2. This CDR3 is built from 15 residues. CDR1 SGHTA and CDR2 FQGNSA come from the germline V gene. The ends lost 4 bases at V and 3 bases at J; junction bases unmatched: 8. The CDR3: CASSSVAGRDYEQYF. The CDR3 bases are TGTGCCAGCAGCTCCGTAGCGGGACGAGACTACGAGCAGTACTTC.

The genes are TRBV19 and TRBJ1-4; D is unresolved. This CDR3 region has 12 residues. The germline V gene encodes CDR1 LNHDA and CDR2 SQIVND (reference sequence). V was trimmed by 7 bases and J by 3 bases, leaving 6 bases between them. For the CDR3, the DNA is TGTGCCAGTAACGGGGCTAATGAAAAACTGTTTTTT. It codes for CASNGANEKLFF.

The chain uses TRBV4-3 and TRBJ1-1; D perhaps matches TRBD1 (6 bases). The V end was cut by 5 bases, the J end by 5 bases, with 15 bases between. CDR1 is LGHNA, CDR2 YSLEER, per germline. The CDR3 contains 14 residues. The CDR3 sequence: CASSWGGAGTEAFF. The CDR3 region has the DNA TGCGCCAGCAGCTGGGGGGGGGCGGGGACTGAAGCTTTCTTT.

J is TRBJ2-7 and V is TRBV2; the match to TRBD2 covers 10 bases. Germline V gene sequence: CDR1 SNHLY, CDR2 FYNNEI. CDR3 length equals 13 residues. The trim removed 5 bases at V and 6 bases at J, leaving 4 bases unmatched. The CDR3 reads CASSSGGAREQYF. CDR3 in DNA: TGTGCCAGCAGTAGCGGGGGGGCCCGCGAGCAGTACTTC.

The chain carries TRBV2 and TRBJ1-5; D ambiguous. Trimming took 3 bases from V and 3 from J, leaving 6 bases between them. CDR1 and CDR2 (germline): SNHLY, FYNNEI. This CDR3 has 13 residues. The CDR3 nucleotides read TGTGCCAGCAGTGACCGAGACAATCAGCCCCAGCATTTT. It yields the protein CASSDRDNQPQHF.

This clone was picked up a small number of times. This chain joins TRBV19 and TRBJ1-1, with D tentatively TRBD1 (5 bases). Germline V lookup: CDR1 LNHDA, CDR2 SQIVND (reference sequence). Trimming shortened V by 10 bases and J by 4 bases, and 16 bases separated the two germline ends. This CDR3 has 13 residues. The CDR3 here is CATTKGFFTEAFF. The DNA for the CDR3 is TGTGCCACCACCAAGGGGTTTTTCACTGAAGCTTTCTTT. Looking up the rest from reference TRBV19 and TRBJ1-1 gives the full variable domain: DGGITQSPKYLFRKEGQNVTLSCEQNLNHDAMYWYRQDPGQGLRLIYYSQIVNDFQKGDIAEGYSVSREKKESFPLTVTSAQKNPTAFYLCATTKGFFTEAFFGQGTRLTVV.